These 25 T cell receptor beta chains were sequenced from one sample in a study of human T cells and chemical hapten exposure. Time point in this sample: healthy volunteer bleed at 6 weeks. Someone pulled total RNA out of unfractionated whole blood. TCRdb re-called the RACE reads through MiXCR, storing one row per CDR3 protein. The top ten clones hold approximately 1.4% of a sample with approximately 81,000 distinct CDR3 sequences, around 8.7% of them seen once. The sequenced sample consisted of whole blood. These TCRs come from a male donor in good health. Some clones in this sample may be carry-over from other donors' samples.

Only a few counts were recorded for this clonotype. The CDR3 nucleotides are TGTGCCAGCAGTTTTATAGGACAGGGGGCCGGGGAGCAGTTCTTC. As protein: CASSFIGQGAGEQFF. This chain connects TRBV12-3 or TRBV12-4 to TRBJ2-1; 11 bases are a match to TRBD1. J gave up 10 bases and V 3 bases, and 8 bases lay outside the gene matches. The CDR3 contains 15 residues.

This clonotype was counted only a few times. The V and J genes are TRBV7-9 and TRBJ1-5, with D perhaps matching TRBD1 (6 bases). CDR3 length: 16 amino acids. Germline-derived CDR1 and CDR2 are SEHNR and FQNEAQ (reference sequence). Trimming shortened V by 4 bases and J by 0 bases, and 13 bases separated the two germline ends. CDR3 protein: CASSSNRDGSNQPQHF. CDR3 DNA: TGTGCCAGCAGCTCGAACAGGGACGGTAGCAATCAGCCCCAGCATTTT.

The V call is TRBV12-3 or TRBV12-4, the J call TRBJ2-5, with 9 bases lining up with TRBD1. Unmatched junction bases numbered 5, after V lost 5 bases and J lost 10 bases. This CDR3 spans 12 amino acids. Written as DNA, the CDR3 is TGTGCCAGCAGTCGGACAGGGGAGGACCAGTACTTC. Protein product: CASSRTGEDQYF.

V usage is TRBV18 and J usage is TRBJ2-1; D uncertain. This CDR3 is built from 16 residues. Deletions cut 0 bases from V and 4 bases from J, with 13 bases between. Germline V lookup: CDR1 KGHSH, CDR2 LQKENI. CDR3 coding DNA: TGTGCCAGCTCACCACCGAGCACAAAAGGGTACAATGAGCAGTTCTTC. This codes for CASSPPSTKGYNEQFF.

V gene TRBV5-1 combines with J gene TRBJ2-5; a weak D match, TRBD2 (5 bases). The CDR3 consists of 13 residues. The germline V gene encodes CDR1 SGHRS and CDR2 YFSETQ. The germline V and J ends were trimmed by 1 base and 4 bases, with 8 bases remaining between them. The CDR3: CASSLLAGETQYF. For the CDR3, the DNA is TGCGCCAGCAGCTTGTTGGCGGGAGAGACCCAGTACTTC.

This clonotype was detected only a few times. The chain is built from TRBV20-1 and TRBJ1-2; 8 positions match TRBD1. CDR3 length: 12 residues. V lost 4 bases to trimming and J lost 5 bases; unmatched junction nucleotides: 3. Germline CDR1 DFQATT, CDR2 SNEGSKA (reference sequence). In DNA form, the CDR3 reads TGCAGTGCTACGGACAGGGATTATGGCTACACCTTC. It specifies CSATDRDYGYTF.

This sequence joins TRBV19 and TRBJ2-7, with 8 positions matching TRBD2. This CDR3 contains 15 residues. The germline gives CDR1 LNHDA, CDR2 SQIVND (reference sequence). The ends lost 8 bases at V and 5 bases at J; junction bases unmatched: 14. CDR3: CASATQAGAFHEQYF. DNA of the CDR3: TGTGCCAGTGCTACCCAAGCGGGAGCTTTCCACGAGCAGTACTTC.

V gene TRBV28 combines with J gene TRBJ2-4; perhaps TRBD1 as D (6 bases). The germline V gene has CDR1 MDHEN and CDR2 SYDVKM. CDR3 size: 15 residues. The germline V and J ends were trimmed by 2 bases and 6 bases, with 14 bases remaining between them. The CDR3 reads CASSLPATGRNIQYF. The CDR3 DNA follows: TGTGCCAGCAGTTTACCCGCGACAGGAAGAAACATTCAGTACTTC.

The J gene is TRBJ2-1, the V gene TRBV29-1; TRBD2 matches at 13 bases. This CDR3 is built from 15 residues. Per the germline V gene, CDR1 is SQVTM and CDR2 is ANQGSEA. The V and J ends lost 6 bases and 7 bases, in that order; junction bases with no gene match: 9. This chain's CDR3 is CSVRLAGGRINEQFF. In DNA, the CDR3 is TGCAGCGTGCGACTAGCGGGAGGACGTATTAATGAGCAGTTCTTC.

The CDR3 region has the DNA TGTGCCAGCAGTGCAGGGGGCGCGGGTAATTCACCCCTCCACTTT. Protein product: CASSAGGAGNSPLHF. V gene TRBV2 combines with J gene TRBJ1-6; 8 nucleotides align to TRBD1. The germline V gene has CDR1 SNHLY and CDR2 FYNNEI. V trimming: 4 bases; J trimming: 6 bases; junction bases outside the gene matches: 5. The length of the CDR3 is 15 residues.

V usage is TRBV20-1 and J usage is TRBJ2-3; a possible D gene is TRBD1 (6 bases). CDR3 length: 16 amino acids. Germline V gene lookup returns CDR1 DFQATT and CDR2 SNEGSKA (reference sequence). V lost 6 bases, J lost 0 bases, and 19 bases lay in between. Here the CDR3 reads CSALSPTGFSTDTQYF. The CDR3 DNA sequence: TGCAGTGCGTTGTCCCCAACAGGGTTTAGCACAGATACGCAGTATTTT.

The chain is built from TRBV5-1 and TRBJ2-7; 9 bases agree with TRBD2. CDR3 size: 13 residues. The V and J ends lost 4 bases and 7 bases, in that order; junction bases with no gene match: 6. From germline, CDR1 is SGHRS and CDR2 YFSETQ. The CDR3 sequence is CASSEGLANEQYF. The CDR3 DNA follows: TGCGCCAGCAGCGAGGGACTAGCAAATGAGCAGTACTTC.

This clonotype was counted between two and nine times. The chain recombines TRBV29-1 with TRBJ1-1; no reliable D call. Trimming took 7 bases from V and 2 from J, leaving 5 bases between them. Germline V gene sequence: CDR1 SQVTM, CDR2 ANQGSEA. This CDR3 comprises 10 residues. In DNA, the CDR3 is TGCAGCGCGCACAACACTGAAGCTTTCTTT. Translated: CSAHNTEAFF.

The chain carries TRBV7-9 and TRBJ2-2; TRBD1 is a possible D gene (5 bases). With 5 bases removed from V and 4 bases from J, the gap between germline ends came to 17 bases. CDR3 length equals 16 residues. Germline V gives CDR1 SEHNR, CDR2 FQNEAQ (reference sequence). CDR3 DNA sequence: TGTGCCAGCAGCCATAATTGGGGCCTTGGCACCGGGGAGCTGTTTTTT. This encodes CASSHNWGLGTGELFF.

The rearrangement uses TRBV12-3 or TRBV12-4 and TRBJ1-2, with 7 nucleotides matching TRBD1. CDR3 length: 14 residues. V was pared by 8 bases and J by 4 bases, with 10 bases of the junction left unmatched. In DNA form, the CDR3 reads TGTGCCAGCCGTCGCGGGGACAGCCTCTATGGCTACACCTTC. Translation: CASRRGDSLYGYTF.

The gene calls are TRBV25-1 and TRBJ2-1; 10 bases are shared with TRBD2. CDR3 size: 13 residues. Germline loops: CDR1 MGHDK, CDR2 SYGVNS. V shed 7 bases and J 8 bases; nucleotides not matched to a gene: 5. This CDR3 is CASKLAGFDEQFF. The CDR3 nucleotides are TGTGCCAGCAAACTAGCGGGGTTTGATGAGCAGTTCTTC.

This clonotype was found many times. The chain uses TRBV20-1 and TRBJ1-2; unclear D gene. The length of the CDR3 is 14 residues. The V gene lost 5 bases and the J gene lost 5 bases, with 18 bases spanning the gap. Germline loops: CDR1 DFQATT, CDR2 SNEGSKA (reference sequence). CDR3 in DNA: TGCAGTGCTCCCTTTCGGAAGGGCCGTTATGGCTACACCTTC. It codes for CSAPFRKGRYGYTF.

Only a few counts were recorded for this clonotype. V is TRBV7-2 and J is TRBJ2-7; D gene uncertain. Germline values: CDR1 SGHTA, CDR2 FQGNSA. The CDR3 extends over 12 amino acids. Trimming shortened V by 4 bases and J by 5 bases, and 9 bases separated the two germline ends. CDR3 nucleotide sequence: TGTGCCAGCAGCTCTAGACGCCACGAGCAGTACTTC. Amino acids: CASSSRRHEQYF.

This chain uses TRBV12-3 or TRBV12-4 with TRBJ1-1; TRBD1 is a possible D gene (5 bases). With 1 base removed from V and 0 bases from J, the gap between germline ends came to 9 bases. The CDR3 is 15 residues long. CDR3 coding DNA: TGTGCCAGCAGTTTAGTGGGACGGATGAACACTGAAGCTTTCTTT. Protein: CASSLVGRMNTEAFF.

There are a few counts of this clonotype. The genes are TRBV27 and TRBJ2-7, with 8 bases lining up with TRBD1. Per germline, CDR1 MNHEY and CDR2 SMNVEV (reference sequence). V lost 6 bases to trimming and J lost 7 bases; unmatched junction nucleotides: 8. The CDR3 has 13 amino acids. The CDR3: CASRTGVGEEQYF. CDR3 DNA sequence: TGTGCCAGCAGGACAGGGGTCGGGGAAGAGCAGTACTTC.

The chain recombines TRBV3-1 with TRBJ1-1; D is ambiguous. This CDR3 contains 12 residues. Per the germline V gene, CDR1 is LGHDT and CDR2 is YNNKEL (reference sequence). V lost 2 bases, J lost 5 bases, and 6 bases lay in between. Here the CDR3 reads CASSQYETEAFF. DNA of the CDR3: TGTGCCAGCAGCCAATACGAGACTGAAGCTTTCTTT.

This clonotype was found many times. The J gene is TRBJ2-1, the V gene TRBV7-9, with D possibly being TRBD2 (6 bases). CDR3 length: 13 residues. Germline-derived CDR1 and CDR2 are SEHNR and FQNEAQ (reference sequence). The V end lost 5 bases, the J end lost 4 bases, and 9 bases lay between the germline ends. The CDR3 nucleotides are TGTGCCAGCAGCCCCGGAGGGTACAATGAGCAGTTCTTC. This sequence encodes CASSPGGYNEQFF.

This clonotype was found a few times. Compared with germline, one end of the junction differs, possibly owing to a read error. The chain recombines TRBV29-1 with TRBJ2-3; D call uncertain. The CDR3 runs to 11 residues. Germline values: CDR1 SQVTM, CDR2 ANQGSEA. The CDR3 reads CSVKERDTQYF. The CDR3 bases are TGCAGCGTTAAAGAGCGAGATACGCAGTATTTT.

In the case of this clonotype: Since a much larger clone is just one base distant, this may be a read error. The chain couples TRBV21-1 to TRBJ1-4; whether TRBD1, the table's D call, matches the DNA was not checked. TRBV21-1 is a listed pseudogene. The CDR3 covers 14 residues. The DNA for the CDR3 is TGTGCCAGCAGCAAGGGACACCATAATGAAAAACTGTTTTTT. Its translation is CASSKGHHNEKLFF.

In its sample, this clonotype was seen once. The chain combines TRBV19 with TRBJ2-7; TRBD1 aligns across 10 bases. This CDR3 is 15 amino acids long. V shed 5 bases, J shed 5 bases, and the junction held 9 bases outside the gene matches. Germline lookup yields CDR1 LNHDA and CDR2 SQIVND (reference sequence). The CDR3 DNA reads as TGTGCCAGTAGTTCGGGGGGGACAGGGGCAGACGAGCAGTACTTC. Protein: CASSSGGTGADEQYF.